This TCR beta chain was captured in a study of patients and donors after allogeneic stem cell transplantation. This CDR3 is 16 amino acids long. Trimming removed 3 bases at V and 3 bases at J, with 12 bases between. The V gene's germline CDR1 is KGHSH and CDR2 LQKENI. TCRdb itself ran the RT-PCR reads through MiXCR, one entry per CDR3 protein. This table holds about 210,000 distinct CDR3 sequences, 38% found once. Sequencing used blood, either unsorted or a sorted T cell fraction (not recorded which). The sequence was obtained from a human donor who was either an allogeneic HSCT recipient or a stem cell or donor lymphocyte infusion donor (not recorded which). It is not recorded whose cells these are; they may come from a transplant donor. The chain combines TRBV18 with TRBJ1-6; D is ambiguous. The CDR3 reads CASSPSSNVYNSPLHF. CDR3 coding DNA: TGTGCCAGCTCACCGTCGAGTAACGTCTATAATTCACCCCTCCACTTT.